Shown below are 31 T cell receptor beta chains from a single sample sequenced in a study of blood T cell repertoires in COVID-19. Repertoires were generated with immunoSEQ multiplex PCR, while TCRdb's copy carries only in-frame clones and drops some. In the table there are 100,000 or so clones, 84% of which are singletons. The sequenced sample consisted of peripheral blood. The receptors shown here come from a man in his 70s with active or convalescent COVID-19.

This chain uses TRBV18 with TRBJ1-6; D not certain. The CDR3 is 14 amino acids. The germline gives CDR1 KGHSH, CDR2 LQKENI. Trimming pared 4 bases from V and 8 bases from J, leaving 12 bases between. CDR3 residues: CASSLDSRDSPLHF. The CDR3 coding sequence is TGTGCCAGCTCACTTGACTCGAGGGATTCACCCCTCCACTTT.

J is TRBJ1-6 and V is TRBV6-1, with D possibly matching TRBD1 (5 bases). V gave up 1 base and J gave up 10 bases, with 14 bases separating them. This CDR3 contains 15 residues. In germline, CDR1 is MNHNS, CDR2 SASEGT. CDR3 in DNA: TGTGCCAGCAGTGAAGTACAGGCCCCGAGCTCACCCCTCCACTTT. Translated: CASSEVQAPSSPLHF.

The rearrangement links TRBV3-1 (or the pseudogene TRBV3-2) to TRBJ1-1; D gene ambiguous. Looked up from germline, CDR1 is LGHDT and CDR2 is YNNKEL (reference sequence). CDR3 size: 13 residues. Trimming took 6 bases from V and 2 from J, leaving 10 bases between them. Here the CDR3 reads CASSKLVNTEAFF. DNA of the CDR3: TGTGCCAGCAGTAAACTAGTCAACACTGAAGCTTTCTTT.

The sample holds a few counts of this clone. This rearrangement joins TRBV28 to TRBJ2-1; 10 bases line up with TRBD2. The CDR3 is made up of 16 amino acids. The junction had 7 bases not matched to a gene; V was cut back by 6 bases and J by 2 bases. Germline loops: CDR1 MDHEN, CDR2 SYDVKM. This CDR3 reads CASSNSAGGPYNEQFF. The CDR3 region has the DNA TGTGCCAGCAGCAACTCAGCGGGGGGGCCCTACAATGAGCAGTTCTTC.

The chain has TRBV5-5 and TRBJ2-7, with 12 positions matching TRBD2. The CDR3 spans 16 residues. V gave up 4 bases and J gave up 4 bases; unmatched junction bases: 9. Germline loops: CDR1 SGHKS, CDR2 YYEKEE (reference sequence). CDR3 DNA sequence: TGTGCCAGCAGCGACCAACTAGCGGGGGGTCCTTACGAGCAGTACTTC. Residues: CASSDQLAGGPYEQYF.

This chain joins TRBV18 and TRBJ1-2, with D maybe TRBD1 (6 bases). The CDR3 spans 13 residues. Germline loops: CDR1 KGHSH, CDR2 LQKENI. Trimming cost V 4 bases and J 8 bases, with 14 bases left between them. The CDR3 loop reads CASSRGQSYGYTF. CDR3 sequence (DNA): TGTGCCAGCTCACGAGGACAGAGCTACGGCTACACCTTC.

The CDR3 protein is CASSPPGAGGGGYTF. In DNA, the CDR3 is TGTGCCAGCAGCCCCCCGGGGGCAGGGGGTGGTGGCTACACCTTC. The genes are TRBV7-2 and TRBJ1-2; TRBD1 agrees at 7 bases. The CDR3 totals 15 residues. Germline V gene sequence: CDR1 SGHTA, CDR2 FQGNSA. Losses at the gene ends were 5 bases for V and 7 bases for J; bases not matched to a gene: 13. Together with reference TRBV7-2 and TRBJ1-2, the CDR3 gives the full variable domain: GAGVSQSPSNKVTEKGKDVELRCDPISGHTALYWYRQSLGQGLEFLIYFQGNSAPDKSGLPSDRFSAERTGGSVSTLTIQRTQQEDSAVYLCASSPPGAGGGGYTFGSGTRLTVV.

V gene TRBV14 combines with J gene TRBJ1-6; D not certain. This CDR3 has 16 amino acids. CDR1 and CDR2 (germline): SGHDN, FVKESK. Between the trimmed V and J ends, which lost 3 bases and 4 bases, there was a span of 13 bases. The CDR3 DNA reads TGTGCCAGCAGCCACCCCTTACTTATATATAATTCACCCCTCCACTTT. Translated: CASSHPLLIYNSPLHF. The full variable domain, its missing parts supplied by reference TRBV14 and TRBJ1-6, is EAGVTQFPSHSVIEKGQTVTLRCDPISGHDNLYWYRRVMGKEIKFLLHFVKESKQDESGMPNNRFLAERTGGTYSTLKVQPAELEDSGVYFCASSHPLLIYNSPLHFGNGTRLTVT.

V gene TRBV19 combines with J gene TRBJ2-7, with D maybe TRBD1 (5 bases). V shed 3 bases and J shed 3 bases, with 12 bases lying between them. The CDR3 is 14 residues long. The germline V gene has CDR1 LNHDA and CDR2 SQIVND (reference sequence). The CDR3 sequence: CASSIGQGYYEQYF. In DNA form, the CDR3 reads TGTGCCAGTAGTATCGGGCAGGGCTACTACGAGCAGTACTTC.

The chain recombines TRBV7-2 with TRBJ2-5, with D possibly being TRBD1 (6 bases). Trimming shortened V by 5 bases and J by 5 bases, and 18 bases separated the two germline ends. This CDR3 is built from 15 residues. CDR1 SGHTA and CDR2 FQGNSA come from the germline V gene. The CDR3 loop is CASSPGQTGVETQYF. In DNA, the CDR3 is TGTGCCAGCAGCCCTGGACAGACCGGCGTGGAGACCCAGTACTTC.

The CDR3 sequence: CASSSRWQGAQPQHF. The CDR3 DNA sequence: TGTGCCAGTAGTTCACGGTGGCAGGGGGCTCAGCCCCAGCATTTT. J is TRBJ1-5 and V is TRBV19, with 8 bases identical to TRBD1. Germline V gene sequence: CDR1 LNHDA, CDR2 SQIVND (reference sequence). The CDR3 contains 15 residues. The trim removed 5 bases at V and 6 bases at J, leaving 9 bases unmatched.

CDR3 sequence reads: CASSLGGSSYEQYF. DNA of the CDR3: TGTGCCAGCAGCTTAGGAGGATCCTCCTACGAGCAGTACTTC. The V call is TRBV11-3, the J call TRBJ2-7; D is unresolved. This CDR3 has 14 residues. V was trimmed by 1 base and J by 0 bases, leaving 7 bases between them. From germline, CDR1 is SGHNT and CDR2 YENEEA.

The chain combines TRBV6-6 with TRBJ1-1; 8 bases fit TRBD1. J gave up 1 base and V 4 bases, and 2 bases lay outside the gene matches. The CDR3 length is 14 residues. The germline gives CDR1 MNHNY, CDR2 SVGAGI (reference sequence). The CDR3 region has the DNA TGTGCCAGCAGTTTCGACAGGGGGAACACTGAAGCTTTCTTT. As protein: CASSFDRGNTEAFF.

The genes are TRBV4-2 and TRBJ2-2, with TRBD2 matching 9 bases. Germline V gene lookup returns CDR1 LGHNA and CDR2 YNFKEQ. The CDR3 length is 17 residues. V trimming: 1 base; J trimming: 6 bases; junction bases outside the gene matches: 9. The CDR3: CASSQVRWRGGPGELFF. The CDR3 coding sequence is TGTGCCAGCAGCCAAGTACGGTGGCGGGGGGGCCCCGGGGAGCTGTTTTTT.

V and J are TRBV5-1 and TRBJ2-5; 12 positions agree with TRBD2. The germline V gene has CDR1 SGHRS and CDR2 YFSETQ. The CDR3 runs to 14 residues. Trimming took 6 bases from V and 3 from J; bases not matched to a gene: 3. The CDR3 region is CASKASGGEETQYF. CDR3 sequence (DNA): TGCGCCAGCAAAGCTAGCGGGGGGGAAGAGACCCAGTACTTC.

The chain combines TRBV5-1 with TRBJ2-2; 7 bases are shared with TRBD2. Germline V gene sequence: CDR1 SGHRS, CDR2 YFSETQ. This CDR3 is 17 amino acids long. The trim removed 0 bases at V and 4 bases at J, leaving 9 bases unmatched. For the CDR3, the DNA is TGCGCCAGCAGCTTGGAGGCCGGGGGGAGGGGCACCGGGGAGCTGTTTTTT. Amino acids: CASSLEAGGRGTGELFF. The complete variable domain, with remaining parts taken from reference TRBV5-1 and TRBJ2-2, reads KAGVTQTPRYLIKTRGQQVTLSCSPISGHRSVSWYQQTPGQGLQFLFEYFSETQRNKGNFPGRFSGRQFSNSRSEMNVSTLELGDSALYLCASSLEAGGRGTGELFFGEGSRLTVL.

The CDR3 loop reads CASSDLDGAYNEKLFF. CDR3 sequence (DNA): TGTGCCAGCAGTGATTTAGACGGAGCCTATAATGAAAAACTGTTTTTT. The genes are TRBV6-1 and TRBJ1-4; unclear D gene. CDR1 is MNHNS and CDR2 is SASEGT in the germline V gene. V was clipped by 3 bases and J by 4 bases, with 15 bases between them. The CDR3 length is 16 residues.

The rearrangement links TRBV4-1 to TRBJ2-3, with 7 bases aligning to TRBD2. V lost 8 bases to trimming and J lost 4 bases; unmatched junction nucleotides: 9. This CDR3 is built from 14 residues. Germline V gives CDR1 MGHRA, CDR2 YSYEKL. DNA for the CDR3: TGCGCCAGCGCCAGGTTGGGGGGGGCAGATACGCAGTATTTT. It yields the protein CASARLGGADTQYF.

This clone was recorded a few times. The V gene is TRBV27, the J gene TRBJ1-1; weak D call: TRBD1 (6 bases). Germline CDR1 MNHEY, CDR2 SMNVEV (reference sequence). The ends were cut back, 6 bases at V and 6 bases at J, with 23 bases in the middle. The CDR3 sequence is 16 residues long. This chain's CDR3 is CASSIGPTQGFSEAFF. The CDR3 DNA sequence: TGTGCCAGCAGCATTGGCCCGACTCAGGGGTTCTCTGAAGCTTTCTTT.

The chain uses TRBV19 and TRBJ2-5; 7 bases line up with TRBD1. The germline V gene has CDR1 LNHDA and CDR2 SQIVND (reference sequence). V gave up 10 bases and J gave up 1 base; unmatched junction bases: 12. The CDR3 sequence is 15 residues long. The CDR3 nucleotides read TGTGCCACCCGACAGGGTCGGACCTTCCAAGAGACCCAGTACTTC. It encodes CATRQGRTFQETQYF.

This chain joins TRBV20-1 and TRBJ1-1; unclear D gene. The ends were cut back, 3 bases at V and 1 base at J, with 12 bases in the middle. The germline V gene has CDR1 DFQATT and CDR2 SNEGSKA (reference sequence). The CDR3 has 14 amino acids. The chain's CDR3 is CSASSGYPNTEAFF. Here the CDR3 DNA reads TGCAGTGCTAGTTCAGGATACCCGAACACTGAAGCTTTCTTT.

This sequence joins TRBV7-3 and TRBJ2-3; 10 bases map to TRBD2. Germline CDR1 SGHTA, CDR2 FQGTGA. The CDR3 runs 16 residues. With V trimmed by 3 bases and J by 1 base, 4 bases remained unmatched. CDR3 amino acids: CASSFASGGGTDTQYF. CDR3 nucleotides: TGTGCCAGCAGCTTTGCTAGCGGGGGAGGCACAGATACGCAGTATTTT.

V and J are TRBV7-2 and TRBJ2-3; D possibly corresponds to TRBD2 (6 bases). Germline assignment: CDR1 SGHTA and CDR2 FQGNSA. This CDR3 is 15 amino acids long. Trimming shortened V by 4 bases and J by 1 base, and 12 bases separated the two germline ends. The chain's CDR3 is CASSSLGGGTDTQYF. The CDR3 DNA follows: TGTGCCAGCAGCTCTCTCGGGGGAGGCACAGATACGCAGTATTTT.

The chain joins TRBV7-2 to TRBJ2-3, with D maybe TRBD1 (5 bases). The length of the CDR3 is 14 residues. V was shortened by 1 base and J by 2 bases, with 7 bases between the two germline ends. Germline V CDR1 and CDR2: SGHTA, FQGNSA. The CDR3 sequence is CASSLGGTTDTQYF. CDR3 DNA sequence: TGTGCCAGCAGCTTAGGGGGCACCACAGATACGCAGTATTTT.

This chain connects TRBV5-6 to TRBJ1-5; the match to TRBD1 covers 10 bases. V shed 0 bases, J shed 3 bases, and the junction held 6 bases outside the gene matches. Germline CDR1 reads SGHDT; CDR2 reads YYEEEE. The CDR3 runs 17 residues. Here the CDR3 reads CASSLDRDRGYNQPQHF. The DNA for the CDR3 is TGTGCCAGCAGCTTGGACCGGGACAGGGGATACAATCAGCCCCAGCATTTT.

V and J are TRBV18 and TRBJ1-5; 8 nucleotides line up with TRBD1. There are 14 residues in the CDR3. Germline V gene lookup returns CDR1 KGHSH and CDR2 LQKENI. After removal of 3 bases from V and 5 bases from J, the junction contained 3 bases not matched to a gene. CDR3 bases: TGTGCCAGCTCACCCCAGGGGGCGGATCAGCCCCAGCATTTT. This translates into CASSPQGADQPQHF.

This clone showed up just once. CDR3 loop: CASSSGREVSPLHF. Written as DNA, the CDR3 is TGTGCCAGCAGCTCCGGGAGGGAGGTTTCACCCCTCCACTTT. This rearrangement joins TRBV7-9 to TRBJ1-6; D unresolved. The CDR3 runs 14 residues. Germline V gene lookup returns CDR1 SEHNR and CDR2 FQNEAQ (reference sequence). V dropped 4 bases and J dropped 9 bases, with 13 bases sitting between them.

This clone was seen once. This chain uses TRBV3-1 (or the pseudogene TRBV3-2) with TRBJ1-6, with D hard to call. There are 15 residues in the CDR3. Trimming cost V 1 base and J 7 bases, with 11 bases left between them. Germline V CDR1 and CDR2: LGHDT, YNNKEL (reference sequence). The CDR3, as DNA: TGTGCCAGCAGCCAAGCTAGCCTGGCAAATTCACCCCTCCACTTT. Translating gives CASSQASLANSPLHF.

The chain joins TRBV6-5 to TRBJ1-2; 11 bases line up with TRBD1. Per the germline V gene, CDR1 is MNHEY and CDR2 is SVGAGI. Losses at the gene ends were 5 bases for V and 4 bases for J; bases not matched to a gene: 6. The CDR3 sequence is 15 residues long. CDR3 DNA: TGTGCCAGCAGTCGGACAGGGGGCGCGGGCTATGGCTACACCTTC. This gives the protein CASSRTGGAGYGYTF.

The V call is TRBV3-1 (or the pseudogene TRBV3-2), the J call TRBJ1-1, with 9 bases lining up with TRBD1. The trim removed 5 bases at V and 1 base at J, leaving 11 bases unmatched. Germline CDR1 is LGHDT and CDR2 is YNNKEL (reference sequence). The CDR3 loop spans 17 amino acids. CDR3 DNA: TGTGCCAGCAGCTTTTCTGACCGGGGACAGGGGAACACTGAAGCTTTCTTT. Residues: CASSFSDRGQGNTEAFF.

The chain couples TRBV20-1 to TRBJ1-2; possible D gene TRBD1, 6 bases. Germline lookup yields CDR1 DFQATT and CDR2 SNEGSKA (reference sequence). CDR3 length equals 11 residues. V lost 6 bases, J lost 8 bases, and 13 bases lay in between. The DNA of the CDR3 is TGCAGTGCCCCTAGACAGGTCGGCTACACCTTC. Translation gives CSAPRQVGYTF.